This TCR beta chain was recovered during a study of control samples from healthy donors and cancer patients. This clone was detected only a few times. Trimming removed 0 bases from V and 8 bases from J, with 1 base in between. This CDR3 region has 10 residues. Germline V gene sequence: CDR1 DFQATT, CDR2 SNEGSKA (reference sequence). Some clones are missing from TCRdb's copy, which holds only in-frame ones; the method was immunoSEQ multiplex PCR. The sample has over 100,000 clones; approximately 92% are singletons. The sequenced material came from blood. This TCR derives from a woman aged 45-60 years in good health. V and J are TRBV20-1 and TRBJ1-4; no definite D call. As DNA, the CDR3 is TGCAGTGCTAGAGACGAAAAACTGTTTTTT. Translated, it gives CSARDEKLFF.